This T cell receptor beta chain was obtained from a study of blood T cells in healthy people across ages. Study results and limitations: Estimates of diversity drawn from one million T cells were considered underestimates.

V was pared by 8 bases and J by 6 bases, with 5 bases between. This CDR3 has 9 residues. CDR1 MNHEY and CDR2 SVGEGT come from the germline V gene. For the second PCR, which ran for 7 to 11 cycles, a sample-barcoded 5' primer and a J-beta primer mix were used. Every cDNA molecule carried a tag from a template-switch adaptor bearing 12 random nucleotides. TCRdb redid the calling of the 5' RACE reads with MiXCR, one entry per CDR3 protein. The sample carries fewer than 1,200,000 distinct CDR3 sequences, around 27% recorded once. This clonotype has more than one count but fewer than ten. The target antigen is unknown. The same data also went into a second study, on T cells of mothers and their children. That paper states: When the second PCR was run, its M1S primer added sample barcodes and 2-4 random nucleotides.

The sequencing sample was made of blood. The chain has TRBV6-2 or TRBV6-3 and TRBJ2-7; D unclear. This TCR derives from a girl aged 2 to 9 in good health. The CDR3 is CASLREQYF. The CDR3 region has the DNA TGTGCCAGCTTACGCGAGCAGTACTTC.